Below, 24 T cell receptor beta chains from the same sample are listed, as sequenced in a study of Graves' ophthalmopathy and Graves' hyperthyroidism. Amplified material comprised TCR beta CDR3 regions derived from RNA transcripts. HTBI-primed first-round RT-PCR preceded second-round multiplex PCR. TCRdb re-called the multiplex PCR reads through MiXCR, storing one row per CDR3 protein. The sample includes some 210,000 distinct CDR3 sequences, around 30% of them seen just once. Material: peripheral blood. These receptors all come from a man aged 50 to 60 with Graves' ophthalmopathy.

This clonotype has at least ten counts. This chain links TRBV7-2 with TRBJ2-4; 11 bases are a match to TRBD2. Unmatched junction bases numbered 2, after V lost 3 bases and J lost 4 bases. The CDR3 consists of 15 residues. Germline V gene data show CDR1 as SGHTA and CDR2 as FQGNSA. The CDR3 nucleotides are TGTGCCAGCAGCTTTAGCGGGAGGGTTAAAAACATTCAGTACTTC. It encodes CASSFSGRVKNIQYF. The entire variable domain, with the rest obtained from reference TRBV7-2 and TRBJ2-4, is as follows: GAGVSQSPSNKVTEKGKDVELRCDPISGHTALYWYRQSLGQGLEFLIYFQGNSAPDKSGLPSDRFSAERTGGSVSTLTIQRTQQEDSAVYLCASSFSGRVKNIQYFGAGTRLSVL.

This clonotype was observed at least ten times. The CDR3 DNA sequence: TGTGCCACCAGCCCTCACTCTGGGGCCAACGTCCTGACTTTC. It translates to CATSPHSGANVLTF. This sequence joins TRBV24-1 and TRBJ2-6; D call uncertain. Deletions cut 7 bases from V and 0 bases from J, with 6 bases between. The CDR3 contains 14 residues. Per germline, CDR1 KGHDR and CDR2 SFDVKD.

This chain uses TRBV28 with TRBJ2-5; no reliable D call. The germline V gene encodes CDR1 MDHEN and CDR2 SYDVKM. V dropped 6 bases and J dropped 7 bases, with 9 bases sitting between them. The CDR3 length is 11 residues. The CDR3 sequence is CASRSTRTQYF. The CDR3 bases are TGTGCCAGCAGATCAACGAGGACCCAGTACTTC.

In its sample, this clonotype was seen many times. V gene TRBV29-1 combines with J gene TRBJ2-7, with 7 nucleotides matching TRBD2. Looked up from germline, CDR1 is SQVTM and CDR2 is ANQGSEA. Trimming removed 6 bases from V and 3 bases from J; junction bases left unmatched: 14. There are 15 residues in the CDR3. The CDR3, as DNA: TGCAGCGTACCGTTGGGGGGAGGGCGAGACTACGAGCAGTACTTC. As protein: CSVPLGGGRDYEQYF.

Ten or more counts support this clonotype. The genes are TRBV29-1 and TRBJ2-7, with 16 bases that match TRBD2. Losses at the gene ends were 6 bases for V and 5 bases for J; bases not matched to a gene: 7. Germline CDR1 and CDR2: SQVTM and ANQGSEA. CDR3 length: 15 amino acids. CDR3: CSVSIGTSGRDEQYF. As DNA, the CDR3 is TGCAGCGTGTCCATCGGGACTAGCGGGAGGGACGAGCAGTACTTC.

This clonotype appeared many times. V and J are TRBV28 and TRBJ1-2, with TRBD1 matching 12 bases. The CDR3 contains 17 residues. Unmatched junction bases numbered 10, after V lost 0 bases and J lost 8 bases. Germline CDR1 reads MDHEN; CDR2 reads SYDVKM. The DNA for the CDR3 is TGTGCCAGCAGTTTATGGGGGCCGGGACAGGGGGCGGAGGGCTACACCTTC. This encodes CASSLWGPGQGAEGYTF.

This clonotype appeared many times. The chain has TRBV24-1 and TRBJ2-1, with D unresolved. V dropped 1 base and J dropped 7 bases, with 13 bases sitting between them. This CDR3 is 15 amino acids long. CDR1 and CDR2 (germline): KGHDR, SFDVKD. For the CDR3, the DNA is TGTGCCACCAGTGATTTAGGTCTAGACCCAAATGAGCAGTTCTTC. It yields the protein CATSDLGLDPNEQFF.

This clonotype came up many times. The chain uses TRBV2 and TRBJ1-2; D unresolved. Germline assignment: CDR1 SNHLY and CDR2 FYNNEI. Trimming removed 8 bases at V and 4 bases at J, with 23 bases between. The CDR3 contains 16 residues. This CDR3 reads CASRYDGRTWTYGYTF. The CDR3 bases are TGTGCCAGCCGCTATGACGGACGGACTTGGACCTATGGCTACACCTTC.

This clonotype was seen at least ten times. The chain employs TRBV5-1 and TRBJ1-2; D is perhaps TRBD1 (5 bases). Trimming removed 4 bases at V and 4 bases at J, with 17 bases between. CDR1 SGHRS and CDR2 YFSETQ come from the germline V gene. This CDR3 is built from 15 residues. Here the CDR3 reads CASSMDTAYSYGYTF. The CDR3 region has the DNA TGCGCCAGCAGCATGGACACCGCGTACAGCTATGGCTACACCTTC. Complete variable domain (other parts from reference TRBV5-1 and TRBJ1-2): KAGVTQTPRYLIKTRGQQVTLSCSPISGHRSVSWYQQTPGQGLQFLFEYFSETQRNKGNFPGRFSGRQFSNSRSEMNVSTLELGDSALYLCASSMDTAYSYGYTFGSGTRLTVV.

This sequence joins TRBV27 and TRBJ1-2, with a weak D call TRBD1 (6 bases). The germline CDR1 and CDR2 sequences are MNHEY and SMNVEV (reference sequence). V was cut by 5 bases and J by 3 bases, with 16 bases left in between. This CDR3 region has 15 residues. Written as DNA, the CDR3 is TGTGCCAGCAGTCGACTCCGGGACACCTACTATGGCTACACCTTC. This codes for CASSRLRDTYYGYTF.

This clonotype was recorded many times. V usage is TRBV20-1 and J usage is TRBJ2-5; tentative D call: TRBD1 (6 bases). The CDR3 is 17 residues long. Germline lookup yields CDR1 DFQATT and CDR2 SNEGSKA (reference sequence). V was pared by 0 bases and J by 8 bases, with 25 bases between. CDR3 sequence (DNA): TGCAGTGCTAGAGATGGGGGTGCTAGAGAGGGGGTTAGTACCCAGTACTTC. It yields the protein CSARDGGAREGVSTQYF.

This clonotype has at least ten counts. The chain combines TRBV29-1 with TRBJ2-5; D is possibly TRBD2 (5 bases). V was clipped by 7 bases and J by 5 bases, with 17 bases between them. The CDR3 spans 13 residues. Germline V CDR1 and CDR2: SQVTM, ANQGSEA. CDR3 amino acids: CSASSGGRETQYF. The CDR3, as DNA: TGCAGCGCCTCGAGCGGCGGCCGGGAGACCCAGTACTTC.

This clonotype was observed at least ten times. The chain recombines TRBV14 with TRBJ2-7, with D tentatively TRBD2 (6 bases). The CDR3 extends over 18 amino acids. Between the trimmed V and J ends, which lost 1 base and 4 bases, there was a span of 23 bases. The germline CDR1 and CDR2 sequences are SGHDN and FVKESK. The CDR3 DNA reads TGTGCCAGCAGCCAAGGGTCCCTTTACTGGGGGGAGAGGTACGAGCAGTACTTC. This sequence encodes CASSQGSLYWGERYEQYF.

This clonotype was picked up many times. This chain joins TRBV29-1 and TRBJ1-1; D perhaps matches TRBD1 (6 bases). Trimming shortened V by 3 bases and J by 5 bases, and 16 bases separated the two germline ends. The length of the CDR3 is 14 residues. The germline V gene encodes CDR1 SQVTM and CDR2 ANQGSEA. In DNA, the CDR3 is TGCAGCGTTGATGATGGGGGCGCAGGGACTGAAGCTTTCTTT. Amino acid sequence: CSVDDGGAGTEAFF.

The sample holds many counts of this clonotype. The V gene is TRBV6-2 or TRBV6-3, the J gene TRBJ1-1; a weak D match, TRBD1 (6 bases). In germline, CDR1 is MNHEY, CDR2 SVGEGT. This CDR3 has 15 residues. Trimming removed 11 bases at V and 0 bases at J, with 19 bases between. In DNA, the CDR3 is TGTGCCGCCCAGTCGGGGGCGAAGATGAACACTGAAGCTTTCTTT. Its translation is CAAQSGAKMNTEAFF.

The chain links TRBV6-1 to TRBJ1-2, with 8 bases fitting TRBD1. From germline, CDR1 is MNHNS and CDR2 SASEGT. CDR3 length equals 15 residues. V shed 11 bases and J 6 bases; nucleotides not matched to a gene: 17. Written as DNA, the CDR3 is TGTGCCGGCCTACGGACAGGGAGGTTTTCCGATGGCTACACCTTC. It specifies CAGLRTGRFSDGYTF.

The sample holds many counts of this clonotype. This chain joins TRBV4-1 and TRBJ1-2, with a weak D call TRBD1 (5 bases). V dropped 2 bases and J dropped 8 bases, with 18 bases sitting between them. CDR1 and CDR2 (germline): MGHRA, YSYEKL. The length of the CDR3 is 15 residues. Here the CDR3 reads CASSQQIREEQGYTF. The CDR3 nucleotides are TGCGCCAGCAGCCAACAAATCAGGGAGGAACAAGGCTACACCTTC.

This chain links TRBV12-3 or TRBV12-4 with TRBJ2-7, with 8 bases aligning to TRBD1. V was pared by 7 bases and J by 0 bases, with 8 bases of the junction left unmatched. This CDR3 has 15 amino acids. Here the CDR3 reads CASIPGTGGSYEQYF. As DNA, the CDR3 is TGTGCCAGCATTCCCGGGACAGGAGGCTCCTACGAGCAGTACTTC.

This clonotype was detected ten times or more. The chain is built from TRBV30 and TRBJ1-1; D perhaps matches TRBD1 (5 bases). V was shortened by 5 bases and J by 4 bases, with 14 bases between the two germline ends. CDR1 GTSNPN and CDR2 SVGIG come from the germline V gene (reference sequence). CDR3 length: 13 amino acids. CDR3 nucleotides: TGTGCCTGGGAGTATGGTCAGGGCACTGAAGCTTTCTTT. Its translation: CAWEYGQGTEAFF.

This chain connects TRBV6-5 to TRBJ1-6, with D possibly TRBD1 on 5 matching bases. Trimming removed 2 bases from V and 4 bases from J, with 12 bases in between. This CDR3 is built from 16 residues. Germline values: CDR1 MNHEY, CDR2 SVGAGI. The CDR3 here is CASSYDSNPYNSPLHF. The CDR3 region has the DNA TGTGCCAGCAGTTACGACAGCAACCCATATAATTCACCCCTCCACTTT.

This clonotype was seen many times. V and J are TRBV15 and TRBJ2-7; TRBD2 aligns across 8 bases. V lost 4 bases, J lost 3 bases, and 5 bases stayed unmatched. The germline gives CDR1 LNHNV, CDR2 YYDKDF (reference sequence). The CDR3 contains 14 residues. The CDR3 DNA is TGTGCCACCAGCATCCTAGCGGGCAACTACGAGCAGTACTTC. Translated: CATSILAGNYEQYF.

The V call is TRBV11-2, the J call TRBJ2-4; a weak D match, TRBD1 (6 bases). CDR3 length: 16 amino acids. The ends were cut back, 11 bases at V and 9 bases at J, with 29 bases in the middle. Germline values: CDR1 SGHAT, CDR2 FQNNGV. The CDR3 nucleotides read TGTGCCTGGAGTGGGACCGTGGACAGCAGGGTCGGCATTCAGTACTTC. The encoded protein is CAWSGTVDSRVGIQYF. The full variable domain, completed using reference TRBV11-2 and TRBJ2-4, is EAGVAQSPRYKIIEKRQSVAFWCNPISGHATLYWYQQILGQGPKLLIQFQNNGVVDDSQLPKDRFSAERLKGVDSTLKIQPAKLEDSAVYLCAWSGTVDSRVGIQYFGAGTRLSVL.

In its sample, this clonotype was seen many times. This chain links TRBV30 with TRBJ1-2, with D tentatively TRBD1 (5 bases). Between the trimmed V and J ends, which lost 3 bases and 9 bases, there was a span of 14 bases. CDR1 is GTSNPN, CDR2 SVGIG, per germline (reference sequence). CDR3 length equals 12 residues. The CDR3 nucleotides are TGTGCCTGGAGCGCGACAGAAGATCGCTACACCTTC. It codes for CAWSATEDRYTF.

The V gene is TRBV28, the J gene TRBJ2-7; D not resolved. Trimming left V 8 bases short and J 1 base short, with 12 bases between. The CDR3 extends over 13 amino acids. Looked up from germline, CDR1 is MDHEN and CDR2 is SYDVKM. The CDR3 DNA sequence: TGTGCCAGCCTAGACGGGTTGTCCTACGAGCAGTACTTC. This gives the protein CASLDGLSYEQYF.